The clone carrying this T cell receptor (beta chain) has a count of ten or more. These data belong to a study of CD8 T cells in ankylosing spondylitis. CDR3 length equals 19 residues. With V trimmed by 2 bases and J by 2 bases, 12 bases remained unmatched. Germline-derived CDR1 and CDR2 are MNHEY and SMNVEV (reference sequence). Quantitative 5'-RACE with molecular barcodes produced the TCR beta libraries. TCRdb called the 5' RACE reads again in MiXCR, with one record for every CDR3 protein. Of around 120,000 distinct CDR3 sequences in the sample, nearly 25% are singletons; the top ten hold 9% to 15%. The origin of this receptor is a male donor with ankylosing spondylitis. The rearrangement uses TRBV27 and TRBJ1-5; 10 bases fit TRBD1. The sample was synovial fluid, either unsorted or a sorted T cell fraction (not recorded which). The CDR3 region has the DNA TGTGCCAGCAGTTTAATATCGACAGGGGGCTCTTTCGGCAATCAGCCCCAGCATTTT. Its translation is CASSLISTGGSFGNQPQHF.